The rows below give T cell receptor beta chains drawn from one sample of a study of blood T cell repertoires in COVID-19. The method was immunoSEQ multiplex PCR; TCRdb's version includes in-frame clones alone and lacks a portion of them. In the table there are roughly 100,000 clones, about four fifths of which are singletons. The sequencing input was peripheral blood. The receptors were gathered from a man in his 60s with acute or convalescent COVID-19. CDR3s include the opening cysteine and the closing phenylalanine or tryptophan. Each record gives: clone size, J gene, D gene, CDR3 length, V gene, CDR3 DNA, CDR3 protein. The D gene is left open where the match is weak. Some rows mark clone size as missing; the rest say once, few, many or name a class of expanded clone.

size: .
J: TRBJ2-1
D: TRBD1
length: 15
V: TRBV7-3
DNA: TGTGCCAGCAGCTTAAACCCGACAGGGTACAATGAGCAGTTCTTC
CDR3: CASSLNPTGYNEQFF

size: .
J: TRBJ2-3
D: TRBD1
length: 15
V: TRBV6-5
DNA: TGTGCCAGCAGCGTTTACAGGGGCGGCACAGATACGCAGTATTTT
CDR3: CASSVYRGGTDTQYF

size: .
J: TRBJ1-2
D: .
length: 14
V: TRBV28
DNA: TGTGCCAGCAGTGTACAGGGAGATCGCTATGGCTACACCTTC
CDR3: CASSVQGDRYGYTF

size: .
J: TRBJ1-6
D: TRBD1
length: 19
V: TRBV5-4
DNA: TGTGCCAGCAGCCCAGGACAGGCCTCTGCAGCCACTATAATTCAACCCCTCCACTTT
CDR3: CASSPGQASAATIIQPLHF

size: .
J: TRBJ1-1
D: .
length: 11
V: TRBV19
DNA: TGTGCCAGTACGCGGAAGACTGAAGCTTTCTTT
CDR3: CASTRKTEAFF

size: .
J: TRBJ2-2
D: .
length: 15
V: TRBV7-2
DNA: TGTGCCAGCAGCCCCGGGTCTAACCCTACCGGGGAGCTGTTTTTT
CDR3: CASSPGSNPTGELFF

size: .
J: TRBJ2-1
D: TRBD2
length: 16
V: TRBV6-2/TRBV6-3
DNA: TGTGCCAGCAGTTACTCTAGCGGGAGGTCCTACAATGAGCAGTTCTTC
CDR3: CASSYSSGRSYNEQFF

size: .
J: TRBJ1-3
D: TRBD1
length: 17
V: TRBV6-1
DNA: TGTGCCAGCAGTGAACGCCCGGGGACAGCCTCTGGAAACACCATATATTTT
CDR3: CASSERPGTASGNTIYF

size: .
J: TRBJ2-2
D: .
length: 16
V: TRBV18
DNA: TGTGCCAGCTCACCAAGAATAGCGGAAGGGGCCGGGGAGCTGTTTTTT
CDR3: CASSPRIAEGAGELFF

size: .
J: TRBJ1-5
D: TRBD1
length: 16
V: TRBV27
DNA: TGTGCCAGCAGTTCCCTACAGGGGGCGAAGACTCAGCCCCAGCATTTT
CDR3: CASSSLQGAKTQPQHF

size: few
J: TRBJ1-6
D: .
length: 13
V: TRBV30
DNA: TGTGCCTGGACCAGGCCGGCCAATTCACCCCTCCACTTT
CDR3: CAWTRPANSPLHF

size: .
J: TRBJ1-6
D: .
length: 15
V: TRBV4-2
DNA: TGTGCCAGCAGCCAAGAATGGACGGGGAGGCGGCCCCTCCACTTT
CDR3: CASSQEWTGRRPLHF

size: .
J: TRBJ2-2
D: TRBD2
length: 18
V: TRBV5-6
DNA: TGTGCCAGCAGCTTGGAAATGTCGAGCGGGATGAACACCGGGGAGCTGTTTTTT
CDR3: CASSLEMSSGMNTGELFF

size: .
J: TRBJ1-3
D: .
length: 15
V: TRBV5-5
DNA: TGTGCCAGCAGTTTTCTACAGGTTTCTGGAAACACCATATATTTT
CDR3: CASSFLQVSGNTIYF

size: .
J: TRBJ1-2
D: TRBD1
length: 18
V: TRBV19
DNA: TGTGCCAGTAGTATAGATGGGGGGACAGGGCCTAACAGCTATGGCTACACCTTC
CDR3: CASSIDGGTGPNSYGYTF

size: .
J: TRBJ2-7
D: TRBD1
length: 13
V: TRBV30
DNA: TGTGCCTGCGACAGGGGGAATATCTACGAGCAGTACTTC
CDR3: CACDRGNIYEQYF

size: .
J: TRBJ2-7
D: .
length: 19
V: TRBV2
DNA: TGTGCCAGCAGTGACCCGGACGTAATAGACAGCCTGAATAACTACGAGCAGTACTTC
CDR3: CASSDPDVIDSLNNYEQYF

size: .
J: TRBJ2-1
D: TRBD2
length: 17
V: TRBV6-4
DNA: TGTGCCAGCAGTGTTACTAGCGGGACGCGCTCCTACAATGAGCAGTTCTTC
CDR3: CASSVTSGTRSYNEQFF

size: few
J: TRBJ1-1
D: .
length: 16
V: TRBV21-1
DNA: TGTGCCAGCAGCAAAGTAGGAGACCGCCCTCGCACTGAAGCTTTCTTT
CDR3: CASSKVGDRPRTEAFF

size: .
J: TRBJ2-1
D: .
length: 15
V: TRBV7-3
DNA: TGTGCCAGCAGCTTCAACCGGGACATATACAATGAGCAGTTCTTC
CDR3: CASSFNRDIYNEQFF